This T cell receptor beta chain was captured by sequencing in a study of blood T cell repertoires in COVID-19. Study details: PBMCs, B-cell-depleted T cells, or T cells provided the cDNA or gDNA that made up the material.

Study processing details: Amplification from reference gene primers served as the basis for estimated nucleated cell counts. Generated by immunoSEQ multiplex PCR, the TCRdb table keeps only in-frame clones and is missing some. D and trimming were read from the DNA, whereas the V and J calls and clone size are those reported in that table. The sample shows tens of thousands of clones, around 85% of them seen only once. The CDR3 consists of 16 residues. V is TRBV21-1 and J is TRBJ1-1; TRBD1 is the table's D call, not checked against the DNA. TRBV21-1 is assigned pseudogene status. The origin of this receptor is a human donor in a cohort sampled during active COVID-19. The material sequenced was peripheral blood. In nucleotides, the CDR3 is TGTGCCAGCAGCTTGACAGGGGGCGCATTTCGGGCTGAAGCTTTCTTT. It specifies CASSLTGGAFRAEAFF.